A single T cell receptor beta chain is shown here with its context. This entry is derived from a study of blood T cell repertoires in COVID-19. The length of the CDR3 is 12 residues. The V end lost 2 bases, the J end lost 4 bases, and 5 bases lay between the germline ends. Per the germline V gene, CDR1 is MNHEY and CDR2 is SVGAGI. Original methodology: It was from reference gene primer amplification that nucleated cell counts were estimated. Sequenced by immunoSEQ multiplex PCR; TCRdb stores in-frame clones only, minus some. The V and J calls and clone size come from that table; D and trimming were worked out from the DNA. The data contain some 96,000 clones, around nine tenths of them singletons.

The receptor was isolated from a human donor in a cohort sampled during active COVID-19. The chain uses TRBV6-5 and TRBJ1-1; no clear D. Input material: peripheral blood. CDR3 loop: CASSYGGTEAFF. CDR3 coding DNA: TGTGCCAGCAGTTACGGCGGCACTGAAGCTTTCTTT.